This T cell receptor beta chain was found in a study of radiation and T cells in renal cell carcinoma. Study-wide results and limits: From baseline, blood top tumor clonotypes peaked at 2 weeks post-radiation. Without pretreatment biopsies, baseline tumor clonotype presence was undetermined.

The CDR3 totals 16 residues. The V end was cut by 1 base, the J end by 1 base, with 13 bases between. The germline V gene has CDR1 MGHDK and CDR2 SYGVNS. The assay was immunoSEQ multiplex PCR, and TCRdb's table has in-frame clones only and misses some. The table has about 100,000 clones, more than 65% seen once. This sample's time point: blood 4 weeks post-SBRT, at nephrectomy. Treatment given: 15 Gy SBRT to primary tumor, nephrectomy 4 weeks later. After SBRT, blood was collected at 2 and 4 weeks, plus baseline. Concerning this clone: Its antigen remains unknown.

The receptor was isolated from a man aged 60 to 69 with renal cell carcinoma. The source material was blood, sampled from a patient whose treatment included radiotherapy and nephrectomy. The rearrangement uses TRBV25-1 and TRBJ1-1; TRBD1 is a possible D gene (5 bases). CDR3 sequence: CASSEWGGAGNTEAFF. Here the CDR3 DNA reads TGTGCCAGCAGTGAATGGGGAGGGGCGGGGAACACTGAAGCTTTCTTT.